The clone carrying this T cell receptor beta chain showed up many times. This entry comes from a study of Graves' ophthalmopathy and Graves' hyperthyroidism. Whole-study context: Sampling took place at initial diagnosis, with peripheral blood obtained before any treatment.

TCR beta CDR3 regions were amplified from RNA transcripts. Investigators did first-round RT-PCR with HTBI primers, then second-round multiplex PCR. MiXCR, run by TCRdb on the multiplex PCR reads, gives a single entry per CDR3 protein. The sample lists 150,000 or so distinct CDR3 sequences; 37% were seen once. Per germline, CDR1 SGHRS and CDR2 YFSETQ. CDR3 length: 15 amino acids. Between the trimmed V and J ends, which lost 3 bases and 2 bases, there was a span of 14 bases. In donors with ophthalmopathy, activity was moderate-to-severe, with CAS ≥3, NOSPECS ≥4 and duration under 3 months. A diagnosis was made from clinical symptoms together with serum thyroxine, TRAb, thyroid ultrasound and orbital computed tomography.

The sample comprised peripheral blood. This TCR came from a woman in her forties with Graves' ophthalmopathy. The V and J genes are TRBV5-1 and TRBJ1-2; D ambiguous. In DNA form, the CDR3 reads TGCGCCAGCAGCTCGAGCGGGTCAGCGAACTATGGCTACACCTTC. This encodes CASSSSGSANYGYTF.